One and the same sample provided the 16 T cell receptor beta chains below, sequenced in a study of control samples from healthy donors and cancer patients. Sequenced by immunoSEQ multiplex PCR; TCRdb stores in-frame clones only, minus some. The data contain roughly 140,000 clones, around 90% of them singletons. What was sequenced was blood. The receptors shown here come from a man aged 25-45 years in good health.

CDR3 amino acids: CASSLSRLFPRGQETQYF. The CDR3 bases are TGTGCCAGCAGCTTAAGTCGTCTGTTTCCGAGGGGACAAGAGACCCAGTACTTC. This chain uses TRBV13 with TRBJ2-5, with D perhaps assigned TRBD1 or TRBD2 (5 bases each). The CDR3 sequence is 18 residues long. Per the germline V gene, CDR1 is PRHDT and CDR2 is FYEKMQ (reference sequence). V lost 2 bases and J 2 bases, leaving 21 bases between the germline ends. Drawing the rest from reference TRBV13 and TRBJ2-5, the complete variable domain is AAGVIQSPRHLIKEKRETATLKCYPIPRHDTVYWYQQGPGQDPQFLISFYEKMQSDKGSIPDRFSAQQFSDYHSELNMSSLELGDSALYFCASSLSRLFPRGQETQYFGPGTRLLVL.

The rearrangement uses TRBV5-8 and TRBJ1-5; D call uncertain. Trimming removed 2 bases at V and 0 bases at J, with 9 bases between. Germline CDR1 and CDR2: SGHTS and YDEGEE. This CDR3 comprises 15 residues. CDR3 bases: TGTGCCAGCAGCTTAGGAGTCGATAGCAATCAGCCCCAGCATTTT. It specifies CASSLGVDSNQPQHF.

The chain recombines TRBV7-8 with TRBJ2-4; a possible D gene is TRBD1 (5 bases). This CDR3 spans 14 amino acids. The V gene's germline CDR1 is SGHVS and CDR2 FQNEAQ. V lost 4 bases to trimming and J lost 7 bases, with 14 bases between them. The CDR3, as DNA: TGTGCCAGCAGCTCCCAGGGCGGTTCGAACATTCAGTACTTC. Translating gives CASSSQGGSNIQYF. Full variable domain (rest looked up from reference TRBV7-8 and TRBJ2-4): GAGVSQSPRYKVAKRGQDVALRCDPISGHVSLFWYQQALGQGPEFLTYFQNEAQLDKSGLPSDRFFAERPEGSVSTLKIQRTQQEDSAVYLCASSSQGGSNIQYFGAGTRLSVL.

This clone was counted between two and nine times. The genes are TRBV19 and TRBJ2-1; 14 nucleotides line up with TRBD2. Germline values: CDR1 LNHDA, CDR2 SQIVND (reference sequence). The trim removed 0 bases at V and 9 bases at J, leaving 7 bases unmatched. The length of the CDR3 is 17 residues. The CDR3 coding sequence is TGTGCCAGTAGTATAGAGGGGACTAGCGGGAGTTCTGTTGAGCAGTTCTTC. This encodes CASSIEGTSGSSVEQFF.

The chain recombines TRBV25-1 with TRBJ2-7; the match to TRBD2 covers 11 bases. Trimming at V came to 0 bases and at J to 1 base, leaving 8 bases not matched to a gene. Germline values: CDR1 MGHDK, CDR2 SYGVNS. The CDR3 is 18 amino acids. The CDR3 here is CASSEYELAGDRSYEQYF. The CDR3 DNA sequence: TGTGCCAGCAGTGAATATGAACTAGCGGGAGATCGGTCCTACGAGCAGTACTTC.

This clone was counted a single time. The V gene is TRBV4-1, the J gene TRBJ2-3; 9 nucleotides line up with TRBD1. This CDR3 is built from 15 residues. CDR1 is MGHRA and CDR2 is YSYEKL in the germline V gene. The ends lost 0 bases at V and 6 bases at J; junction bases unmatched: 4. The CDR3 nucleotides are TGCGCCAGCAGCCAAGAAGGGACAGGGTTGGATACGCAGTATTTT. Translation: CASSQEGTGLDTQYF.

The rearrangement links TRBV21-1 to TRBJ2-3; the table assigns TRBD1, which was not confirmed against the DNA. TRBV21-1 is a recognized pseudogene. The CDR3 sequence is 19 residues long. The chain's CDR3 is CASSKEKGAVVGGTDTQYF. DNA of the CDR3: TGTGCCAGCAGCAAAGAAAAGGGGGCTGTGGTTGGCGGCACAGATACGCAGTATTTT.

This chain uses TRBV7-2 with TRBJ2-5; a possible D gene is TRBD2 (5 bases). The germline gives CDR1 SGHTA, CDR2 FQGNSA. CDR3 size: 15 residues. V lost 5 bases, J lost 1 base, and 14 bases lay in between. CDR3 DNA: TGTGCCAGCAGCCTCGAGGACTGGCTCCAAGAGACCCAGTACTTC. Amino acid sequence: CASSLEDWLQETQYF.

V is TRBV6-1 and J is TRBJ2-7; the D gene is possibly TRBD1 (5 bases). Germline loops: CDR1 MNHNS, CDR2 SASEGT. The length of the CDR3 is 18 residues. Trimming stripped 1 base from V and 4 bases from J, with 23 bases between. This chain's CDR3 is CASSEVSSKGYRIYEQYF. CDR3 nucleotide sequence: TGTGCCAGCAGTGAAGTGTCGAGCAAAGGATACAGGATTTACGAGCAGTACTTC.

This clone was recorded only once. Without the conserved terminal phenylalanine or tryptophan, this CDR3 likely stems from a read error. Because the CDR3's place on the DNA is in doubt, the DNA is left out and the CDR3 is given as listed by TCRdb. The rearrangement links TRBV6-4 to TRBJ2-7. A total of 9 residues make up the CDR3, ends included. The germline V gene has CDR1 MRHNA and CDR2 SNTAGT. The chain's CDR3 is CASSDVRDL.

V gene TRBV19 combines with J gene TRBJ2-3; no firm D call. Germline loops: CDR1 LNHDA, CDR2 SQIVND (reference sequence). Trimming pared 6 bases from V and 0 bases from J, leaving 10 bases between. CDR3 length equals 14 residues. The CDR3 nucleotides read TGTGCCAGTAGCCGAAGCCTGAGCACAGATACGCAGTATTTT. The encoded protein is CASSRSLSTDTQYF.

The rearrangement links TRBV10-3 to TRBJ2-3; D unclear. The CDR3 totals 12 residues. Germline-derived CDR1 and CDR2 are ENHRY and SYGVKD. V was cut by 6 bases and J by 2 bases, with 6 bases left in between. The chain's CDR3 is CAIRADTDTQYF. The DNA for the CDR3 is TGTGCCATCAGGGCAGACACAGATACGCAGTATTTT.

The chain recombines TRBV12-5 with TRBJ2-3; the match to TRBD2 covers 11 bases. V lost 7 bases, J lost 4 bases, and 7 bases stayed unmatched. This CDR3 spans 15 amino acids. The germline gives CDR1 LGHNT, CDR2 FRNRAP. CDR3 amino acids: CASASLAGGPDTQYF. For the CDR3, the DNA is TGTGCTAGTGCCTCATTAGCGGGAGGGCCAGATACGCAGTATTTT.

The chain employs TRBV23-1 and TRBJ2-4; D is possibly TRBD2 (5 bases). TRBV23-1 is reported as an ORF; its role is uncertain. This CDR3 is built from 19 residues. V lost 3 bases and J 1 base, leaving 22 bases between the germline ends. The CDR3 DNA sequence: TGCGCCAGCAGTCATCCGCGGAGGATAGAGGGATGGGCCAAAAACATTCAGTACTTC. Translated, it gives CASSHPRRIEGWAKNIQYF.

The chain has TRBV6-2 or TRBV6-3 and TRBJ2-1; no definite D call. Germline-derived CDR1 and CDR2 are MNHEY and SVGEGT. The CDR3 is 14 amino acids. With 6 bases removed from V and 4 bases from J, the gap between germline ends came to 13 bases. Here the CDR3 DNA reads TGTGCCAGCAGCCACTCCCGGGTTTACAATGAGCAGTTCTTC. It encodes CASSHSRVYNEQFF.

The chain recombines TRBV11-2 with TRBJ1-2; 7 bases agree with TRBD1. Germline V CDR1 and CDR2: SGHAT, FQNNGV. The CDR3 totals 14 residues. V was clipped by 4 bases and J by 8 bases; unmatched bases: 10. CDR3 amino acids: CASSSNRGLRGYTF. DNA for the CDR3: TGTGCCAGCAGCTCCAATAGGGGGCTGCGAGGCTACACCTTC.